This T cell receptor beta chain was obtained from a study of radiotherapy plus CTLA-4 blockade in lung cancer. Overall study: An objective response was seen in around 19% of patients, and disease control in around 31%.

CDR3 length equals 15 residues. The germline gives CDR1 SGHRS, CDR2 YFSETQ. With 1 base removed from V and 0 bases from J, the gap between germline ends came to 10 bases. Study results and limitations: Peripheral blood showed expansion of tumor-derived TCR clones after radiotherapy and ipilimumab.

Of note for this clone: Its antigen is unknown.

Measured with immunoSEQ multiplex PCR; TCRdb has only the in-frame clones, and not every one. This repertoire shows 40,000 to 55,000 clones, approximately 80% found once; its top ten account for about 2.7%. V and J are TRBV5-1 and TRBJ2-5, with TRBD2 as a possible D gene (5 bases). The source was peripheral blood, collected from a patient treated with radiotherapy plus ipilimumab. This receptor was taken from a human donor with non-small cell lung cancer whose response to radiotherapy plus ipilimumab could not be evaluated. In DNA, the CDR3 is TGCGCCAGCAGCTTGTACAGCGGAGACCAAGAGACCCAGTACTTC. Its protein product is CASSLYSGDQETQYF. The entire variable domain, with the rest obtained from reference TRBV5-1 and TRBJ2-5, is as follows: KAGVTQTPRYLIKTRGQQVTLSCSPISGHRSVSWYQQTPGQGLQFLFEYFSETQRNKGNFPGRFSGRQFSNSRSEMNVSTLELGDSALYLCASSLYSGDQETQYFGPGTRLLVL.